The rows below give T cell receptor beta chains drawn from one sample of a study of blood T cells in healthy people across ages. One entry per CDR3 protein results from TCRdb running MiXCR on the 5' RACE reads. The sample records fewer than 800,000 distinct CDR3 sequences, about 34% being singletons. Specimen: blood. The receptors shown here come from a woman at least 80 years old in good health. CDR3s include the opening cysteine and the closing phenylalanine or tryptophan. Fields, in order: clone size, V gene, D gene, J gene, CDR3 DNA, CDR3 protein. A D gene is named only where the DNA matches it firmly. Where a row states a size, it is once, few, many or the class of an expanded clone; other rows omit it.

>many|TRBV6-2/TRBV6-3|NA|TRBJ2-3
TGTGCCAGCAGTTACTATGGGGGGAGCACAGATACGCAGTATTTT
CASSYYGGSTDTQYF
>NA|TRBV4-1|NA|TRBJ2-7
TGCGCCAGCAGCCGCGAAATAATAGCGCTTACCTACGAGCAGTACTTC
CASSREIIALTYEQYF
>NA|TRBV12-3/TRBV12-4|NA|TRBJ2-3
TGTACCAGCAGTCCAGACGGCACAGATACGCAGTATTTT
CTSSPDGTDTQYF
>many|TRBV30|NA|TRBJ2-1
TGTGCCCTAGGGAATGGGCCCATGGGGTTCTTC
CALGNGPMGFF
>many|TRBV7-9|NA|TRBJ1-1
TGTGCCAGCAGCGAGTCCGCCGGTGAAGCTTTCTTT
CASSESAGEAFF
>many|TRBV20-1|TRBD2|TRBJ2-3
TGCAGTGCTAGACTAGCGGGGGGGGCCACAGATACGCAGTATTTT
CSARLAGGATDTQYF
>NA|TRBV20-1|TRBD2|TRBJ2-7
TGCAGCGCAATCGGTGCAGCGGGAGGTACCTTAACCTACGAGCAGTACTTC
CSAIGAAGGTLTYEQYF
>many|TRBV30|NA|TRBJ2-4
TGTGCCTGGAGCGGTCGGATTAATAAAAACATTCAGTACTTC
CAWSGRINKNIQYF
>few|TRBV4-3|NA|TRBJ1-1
TGCGCCAGCAGCCAAGATAACACCGGGGCTTTCTTT
CASSQDNTGAFF
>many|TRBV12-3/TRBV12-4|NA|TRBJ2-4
TGTGCCAGCAGTTTACAGGGTGACATTCAGTACTTC
CASSLQGDIQYF
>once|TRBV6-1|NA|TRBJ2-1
TGTGCCAGCAGTGAGTGGGACAATGAGCAGTTCTTC
CASSEWDNEQFF
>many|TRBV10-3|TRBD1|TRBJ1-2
TGTGCCATCGGCGGGACAGGGGCCTATGGCTACACCTTC
CAIGGTGAYGYTF
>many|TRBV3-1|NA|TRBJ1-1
TGTGCCAGCAGAGCTCTACAAACAGGGCGGACTGAAGCTTTCTTT
CASRALQTGRTEAFF
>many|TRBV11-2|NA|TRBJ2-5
TGTGCCAGCAGCTTGGGGGGCAGGGCGGGGCTTCAAGAGACCCAGTACTTC
CASSLGGRAGLQETQYF
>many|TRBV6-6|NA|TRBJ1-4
TGTGCCAGCACCGGACAGGAAAAACTGTTTTTT
CASTGQEKLFF
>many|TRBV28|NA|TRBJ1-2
TGTGCCAGCAGTTACGAATATGGCTACACCTTC
CASSYEYGYTF
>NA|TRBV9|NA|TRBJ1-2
TGTGCCAGCAGCGTATCCTCCAGCTATGGCTACACCTTC
CASSVSSSYGYTF
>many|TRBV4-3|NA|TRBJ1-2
TGTGCCAGCTCACCCCGACAGGACTATGGCTACACCTTC
CASSPRQDYGYTF
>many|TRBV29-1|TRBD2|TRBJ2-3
TGCAGCGTCACGGGCGGCCAGCGGGGAACCACAGATACGCAGTATTTT
CSVTGGQRGTTDTQYF
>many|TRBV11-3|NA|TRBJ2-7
TGTGCCAGCAGCTTCCGGACAGCCTACGAGCAGTACTTC
CASSFRTAYEQYF
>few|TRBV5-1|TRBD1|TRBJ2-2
TGCGCCTGCAACTCCCAACCCGGGACAGCTAACACCGGGGAGCTGTTTTTT
CACNSQPGTANTGELFF
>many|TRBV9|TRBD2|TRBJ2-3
TGTGCCAGCAGCGTAGGGACTAGCGGGGCCCGTCCGTATTTT
CASSVGTSGARPYF
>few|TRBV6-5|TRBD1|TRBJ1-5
TGTGCCAGCAGTTACTCCGGCGGACAGGGGTCTCAGCCCCAGCATTTT
CASSYSGGQGSQPQHF
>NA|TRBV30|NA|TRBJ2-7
TGTGCCTGGAGGGGCAACGGGGGCCACGAGCAGTACTTC
CAWRGNGGHEQYF
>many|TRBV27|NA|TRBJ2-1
TGTGCCAGCAGTTTTACCTCGGGGATCTACAATGAGCAGTTCTTC
CASSFTSGIYNEQFF
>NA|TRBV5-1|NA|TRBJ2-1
TGCGCCAGCAGCCTAACGGGGGACGCCGCCTACAATGAGCAGTTCTTC
CASSLTGDAAYNEQFF
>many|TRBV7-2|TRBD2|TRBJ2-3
TGTGCCAGCAGTCGGACTAGCGGGGGGTACACAGATACGCAGTATTTT
CASSRTSGGYTDTQYF
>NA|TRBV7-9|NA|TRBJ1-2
TGTGCCAGCGGGGAGGAGATACGCTACACCTTC
CASGEEIRYTF
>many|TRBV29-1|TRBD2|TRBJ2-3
TGCAGCGTTGCCGGGACTAGCGGGGGGCCAACAGATACGCAGTATTTT
CSVAGTSGGPTDTQYF
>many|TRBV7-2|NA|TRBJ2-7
TGTGCCAGCAGCTTGACAGGCCCCTACGAGCAGTACTTC
CASSLTGPYEQYF
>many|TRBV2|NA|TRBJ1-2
TGTGCCAGCAGACCCGGGCCCCTTAGCTACACCTTC
CASRPGPLSYTF
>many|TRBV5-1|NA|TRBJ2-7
TGCGCCAGCAGCTTGGAGCGGGAGCAGTACTTC
CASSLEREQYF
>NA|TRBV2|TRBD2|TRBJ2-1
TGTGCCAGCAGTACCGCCGGGGGGGCAAACAATGAGCAGTTCTTC
CASSTAGGANNEQFF
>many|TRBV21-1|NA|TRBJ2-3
TGTGCCAGCAGCCCCCCGAGGGCGGGGTTTGGAGATACGCAGTATTTT
CASSPPRAGFGDTQYF
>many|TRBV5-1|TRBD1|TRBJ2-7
TGCGCCAGCAGCTGGGGGACAGGGGCTTTCTACGAGCAGTACTTC
CASSWGTGAFYEQYF
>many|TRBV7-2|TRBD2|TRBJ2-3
TGTGCCAGCAGCTTAGCCCCGAGCGGGGGCGCAGATACGCAGTATTTT
CASSLAPSGGADTQYF
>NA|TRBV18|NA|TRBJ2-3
TGTGCCAGCTCACCGGCGGCAAGTACAGATACGCAGTATTTT
CASSPAASTDTQYF
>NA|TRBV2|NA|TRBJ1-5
TGTGCCAGCAGTGAAGCCGGGGAGGTTGGCAATCAGCCCCAGCATTTT
CASSEAGEVGNQPQHF
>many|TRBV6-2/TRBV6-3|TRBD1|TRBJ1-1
TGTGCCAGCACTGAGAGGGGGCCCATTGAAGCTTTCTTT
CASTERGPIEAFF
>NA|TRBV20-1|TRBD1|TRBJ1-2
TGCAGTGCCAGGGGGGAACTCTATGGCTACACCTTC
CSARGELYGYTF
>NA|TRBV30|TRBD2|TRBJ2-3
TGTGCCTGGAGTGTAGACGGGGGGAATAGGGCAGATACGCAGTATTTT
CAWSVDGGNRADTQYF